Shown below are 19 T cell receptor beta chains from a single sample sequenced in a study of T-cell reconstitution after alpha-beta-depleted transplantation in children. Unique molecular identifiers were used to barcode this TCRbeta library. TCRdb re-called the PCR reads with MiXCR, one entry per CDR3 protein. The sample lists about 260,000 distinct CDR3 sequences; around a tenth were seen once. Sequences were derived from peripheral blood, sampled 180 days after TCRalphabeta/CD19-depleted stem cell transplant. Every receptor here comes from a male patient between 2 and 15 years old who had a stem cell transplant for chronic granulomatous disease, so the T cells may come from the graft donor.

This clonotype was detected many times. The CDR3 loop reads CASRPGGRYNEQFF. The CDR3 DNA follows: TGTGCCAGCAGACCGGGGGGGCGCTACAATGAGCAGTTCTTC. The gene calls are TRBV12-3 or TRBV12-4 and TRBJ2-1, with 8 bases fitting TRBD2. Trimming at V came to 6 bases and at J to 3 bases, leaving 4 bases not matched to a gene. There are 14 residues in the CDR3.

This clonotype was counted a few times. The chain carries TRBV7-2 and TRBJ2-1, with D uncertain. CDR3 length equals 13 residues. V was trimmed by 2 bases and J by 7 bases, leaving 9 bases between them. Germline loops: CDR1 SGHTA, CDR2 FQGNSA. The CDR3 DNA sequence: TGTGCCAGCAGCTTACCCGTCCTTAATGAGCAGTTCTTC. Translation gives CASSLPVLNEQFF.

This clonotype was detected ten times or more. This rearrangement joins TRBV20-1 to TRBJ2-1, with D unresolved. Germline V gene data show CDR1 as DFQATT and CDR2 as SNEGSKA (reference sequence). Trimming removed 2 bases from V and 6 bases from J, with 5 bases in between. The CDR3 is 11 amino acids. This chain's CDR3 is CSARRGNEQFF. CDR3 in DNA: TGCAGTGCTAGAAGAGGCAATGAGCAGTTCTTC.

This clonotype has ten or more counts. V usage is TRBV5-1 and J usage is TRBJ2-7; D is ambiguous. V lost 0 bases to trimming and J lost 4 bases, with 20 bases between them. Germline values: CDR1 SGHRS, CDR2 YFSETQ. The CDR3 covers 17 residues. In nucleotides, the CDR3 is TGCGCCAGCAGCTTGGTAGGACGGGTCCGGACGACTTACGAGCAGTACTTC. As protein: CASSLVGRVRTTYEQYF.

This clonotype has a count of ten or more. The CDR3 region is CASSWGPTGQPQHF. The CDR3 nucleotides are TGTGCCAGCAGCTGGGGACCGACCGGGCAGCCCCAGCATTTT. The chain links TRBV7-2 to TRBJ1-5; perhaps TRBD1 as D (5 bases). The V gene's germline CDR1 is SGHTA and CDR2 FQGNSA. The ends were cut back, 4 bases at V and 7 bases at J, with 14 bases in the middle. CDR3 length equals 14 residues.

The sample holds many counts of this clonotype. J is TRBJ2-3 and V is TRBV5-4, with 11 bases matching TRBD2. The germline gives CDR1 SGHNT, CDR2 YYREEE (reference sequence). The CDR3 totals 16 residues. V gave up 1 base and J gave up 7 bases; unmatched junction bases: 8. CDR3 nucleotide sequence: TGTGCCAGCAGCTTGTTACAGACTAGCGGGGAGTATACGCAGTATTTT. This sequence encodes CASSLLQTSGEYTQYF.

This clonotype showed up many times. The gene calls are TRBV7-6 and TRBJ1-3; TRBD1 might be the D (5 bases). V was pared by 6 bases and J by 4 bases, with 19 bases between. CDR3 length: 16 amino acids. The germline CDR1 and CDR2 sequences are SGHVS and FNYEAQ. The CDR3 region is CASSKIGRGKGNTIYF. The CDR3 coding sequence is TGTGCCAGCAGTAAGATCGGGAGGGGTAAAGGAAACACCATATATTTT.

About this clonotype itself: This may stem from a read error, because a much larger clone lies one nucleotide away. V is TRBV7-9 and J is TRBJ2-1; 10 bases are shared with TRBD2. The CDR3 is 17 residues long. Germline lookup yields CDR1 SEHNR and CDR2 FQNEAQ (reference sequence). V lost 6 bases, J lost 5 bases, and 13 bases stayed unmatched. The CDR3 nucleotides are TGTGCCAGCAGAGCTAAAACCGGGACTAGCGACGACAATGAGCAGTTCTTC. Translation gives CASRAKTGTSDDNEQFF.

This clonotype was counted many times. This chain joins TRBV6-4 and TRBJ2-1, with 8 positions matching TRBD2. The CDR3 is made up of 15 amino acids. Germline trimming cut 4 bases from V and 8 bases from J; bases unmatched to any gene: 10. CDR1 MRHNA and CDR2 SNTAGT come from the germline V gene. CDR3 residues: CASSAGTRGRDEQFF. As DNA, the CDR3 is TGTGCCAGCAGTGCCGGGACTAGGGGTCGGGATGAGCAGTTCTTC.

This clonotype was observed at least ten times. This chain links TRBV5-4 with TRBJ2-1; 15 bases agree with TRBD2. V shed 3 bases, J shed 0 bases, and the junction held 7 bases outside the gene matches. Germline V gives CDR1 SGHNT, CDR2 YYREEE (reference sequence). The CDR3 is made up of 19 amino acids. This chain's CDR3 is CASSSKPGLAGGSYNEQFF. Written as DNA, the CDR3 is TGTGCCAGCAGCTCTAAACCGGGACTAGCGGGAGGCTCCTACAATGAGCAGTTCTTC.

Notes on this clonotype: A read error may explain this, as a much larger clone is one base away. The chain couples TRBV15 to TRBJ2-5; 7 bases are shared with TRBD1. V shed 8 bases, J shed 1 base, and the junction held 7 bases outside the gene matches. The CDR3 extends over 14 amino acids. Germline V gene data show CDR1 as LNHNV and CDR2 as YYDKDF (reference sequence). The CDR3 coding sequence is TGTGCCACCGGCAATGGGACAGTCCAAGAGACCCAGTACTTC. Encoded protein: CATGNGTVQETQYF.

This clonotype was picked up a small number of times. The V call is TRBV6-5, the J call TRBJ2-2; D tentatively fits TRBD1 or TRBD2 (7 bases each). Looked up from germline, CDR1 is MNHEY and CDR2 is SVGAGI. Trimming removed 5 bases from V and 0 bases from J, with 13 bases in between. The CDR3 loop spans 16 amino acids. CDR3 bases: TGTGCCAGCAGTAACCAGGGGGGGGCGAACACCGGGGAGCTGTTTTTT. Amino acids: CASSNQGGANTGELFF.

As concerns this clonotype: A much larger clone lies a single base off, so this may be a read error. V usage is TRBV6-2 or TRBV6-3 and J usage is TRBJ1-2; possibly TRBD1 for D (5 bases). Germline V gives CDR1 MNHEY, CDR2 SVGEGT. The CDR3 has 14 amino acids. The CDR3 here is CASSPTQGWYGYPF. The CDR3 DNA reads TGTGCCAGCAGCCCAACCCAGGGTTGGTATGGCTACCCCTTC.

This clonotype has at least ten counts. This chain links TRBV7-9 with TRBJ1-2; 7 bases map to TRBD1. The junction had 10 bases not matched to a gene; V was cut back by 4 bases and J by 2 bases. Per germline, CDR1 SEHNR and CDR2 FQNEAQ (reference sequence). The CDR3 extends over 16 amino acids. CDR3 in DNA: TGTGCCAGCAGCTCCCGACAGGGCCTCCCCAACTATGGCTACACCTTC. Translated: CASSSRQGLPNYGYTF.

This clonotype was found many times. The chain uses TRBV7-9 and TRBJ2-1; D uncertain. This CDR3 is 14 amino acids long. From germline, CDR1 is SEHNR and CDR2 FQNEAQ (reference sequence). The V end was cut by 5 bases, the J end by 6 bases, with 14 bases between. The CDR3 here is CASSGWESGNEQFF. The CDR3 nucleotides read TGTGCCAGCAGCGGATGGGAATCGGGCAATGAGCAGTTCTTC.

This clonotype showed up many times. The chain uses TRBV6-5 and TRBJ2-6; D is perhaps TRBD1 (6 bases). Trimming shortened V by 4 bases and J by 0 bases, and 10 bases separated the two germline ends. The V gene's germline CDR1 is MNHEY and CDR2 SVGAGI. This CDR3 has 16 residues. Here the CDR3 DNA reads TGTGCCAGCAGTTCGGACAGTCCCTCTGGGGCCAACGTCCTGACTTTC. This sequence encodes CASSSDSPSGANVLTF.

A word on this clonotype: This clone may be a read error of a much larger clone one base away. V gene TRBV20-1 combines with J gene TRBJ1-2; D is undetermined. With 5 bases removed from V and 4 bases from J, the gap between germline ends came to 20 bases. CDR1 and CDR2 from the germline V gene are DFQATT and SNEGSKA (reference sequence). The CDR3 spans 15 residues. The CDR3, as DNA: TGCAGTGCTCCGCACGCGGCACCAATGGTCTATGGCTACACCTTC. It yields the protein CSAPHAAPMVYGYTF.

Note on this clonotype: A much larger clonotype is one base distant, so this may be a read error. DNA of the CDR3: TGCGCCAGCAGCCAAGCCGCCCGGACAGGGTCGGAAAAACTGTTTTTT. The encoded protein is CASSQAARTGSEKLFF. The chain combines TRBV4-3 with TRBJ1-4; TRBD1 agrees at 8 bases. Germline values: CDR1 LGHNA, CDR2 YSLEER. This CDR3 has 16 amino acids. V dropped 1 base and J dropped 8; count of bases not matched to a gene: 9.

This clonotype was found many times. This sequence joins TRBV5-1 and TRBJ1-1; 10 bases agree with TRBD1. With V trimmed by 4 bases and J by 0 bases, 9 bases remained unmatched. This CDR3 region has 17 residues. Germline V gene lookup returns CDR1 SGHRS and CDR2 YFSETQ. The CDR3 sequence is CASSPDRGFFMNTEAFF. CDR3 in DNA: TGCGCCAGCAGCCCGGACAGGGGGTTTTTTATGAACACTGAAGCTTTCTTT.